These 25 T cell receptor beta chains were sequenced from one sample in a study of glioma-infiltrating T cells. Amplification of TCR alpha and beta CDR3 regions from RNA used iRepertoire nested multiplex PCR. TCRdb independently ran MiXCR on the multiplex PCR reads; one entry per CDR3 protein. The sample records around 140,000 distinct CDR3 sequences, approximately 40% being singletons. Sequencing input: glioma tissue, nonneoplastic brain tissue, or PBMCs (not recorded which). The origin of the receptors is a human donor with low-grade glioma or glioblastoma, undergoing nonglioma brain surgery, or in good health (not recorded which).

Concerning this clonotype itself: A read error may account for a junction end that differs from germline. The CDR3: CARSQGLGAGDTTDTQYF. The CDR3 DNA is TGCGCCCGCAGCCAAGGCCTGGGAGCGGGGGACACCACAGATACGCAGTATTTT. The chain uses TRBV7-2 and TRBJ2-3, with 8 positions matching TRBD2. The CDR3 consists of 18 residues. The germline CDR1 and CDR2 sequences are SGHTA and FQGNSA. Together with reference TRBV7-2 and TRBJ2-3, the CDR3 gives the full variable domain: GAGVSQSPSNKVTEKGKDVELRCDPISGHTALYWYRQSLGQGLEFLIYFQGNSAPDKSGLPSDRFSAERTGGSVSTLTIQRTQQEDSAVYLCARSQGLGAGDTTDTQYFGPGTRLTVL.

The table lists this clonotype with a few counts. V usage is TRBV12-3 or TRBV12-4 and J usage is TRBJ1-1; D possibly corresponds to TRBD1 (5 bases). Trimming cost V 3 bases and J 0 bases, with 8 bases left between them. CDR3 length: 14 amino acids. The CDR3 sequence is CASSFTGLNTEAFF. CDR3 nucleotides: TGTGCCAGCAGTTTTACAGGCTTGAACACTGAAGCTTTCTTT.

This clonotype was seen only a few times. The chain is built from TRBV6-1 and TRBJ2-7; 11 bases agree with TRBD2. The trim removed 6 bases at V and 5 bases at J, leaving 9 bases unmatched. CDR1 is MNHNS, CDR2 SASEGT, per germline. This CDR3 is 15 amino acids long. CDR3 in DNA: TGTGCCAGCAGCAGAACTAGCGGGAGTAGACACGAGCAGTACTTC. Encoded protein: CASSRTSGSRHEQYF.

CDR3 sequence reads: CSVSSSPLYEQYF. CDR3 in DNA: TGCAGCGTTAGCTCTAGTCCTCTCTACGAGCAGTACTTC. The chain uses TRBV29-1 and TRBJ2-7; D remains ambiguous. V dropped 5 bases and J dropped 3 bases, with 14 bases sitting between them. The CDR3 length is 13 residues. CDR1 is SQVTM, CDR2 ANQGSEA, per germline.

CDR3 loop: CSASAAVSNQPQHF. The CDR3 bases are TGCAGTGCTAGCGCCGCTGTGAGCAATCAGCCCCAGCATTTT. The gene calls are TRBV20-1 and TRBJ1-5, with D unresolved. From germline, CDR1 is DFQATT and CDR2 SNEGSKA (reference sequence). The CDR3 covers 14 residues. V was cut by 3 bases and J by 1 base, with 10 bases left in between.

The sample holds a few counts of this clonotype. The chain combines TRBV4-2 with TRBJ2-1; D is ambiguous. This CDR3 has 14 residues. The V and J ends lost 0 bases and 6 bases respectively, with 9 bases between them. Germline CDR1 reads LGHNA; CDR2 reads YNFKEQ. DNA of the CDR3: TGTGCCAGCAGCCAAGATGGTCCCTCCAATGAGCAGTTCTTC. Amino acids: CASSQDGPSNEQFF.

The chain is built from TRBV10-3 and TRBJ1-1; no clear D. The germline CDR1 and CDR2 sequences are ENHRY and SYGVKD. V was shortened by 2 bases and J by 2 bases, with 6 bases between the two germline ends. The CDR3 has 13 residues. This CDR3 is CAISEMANTEAFF. Here the CDR3 DNA reads TGTGCCATCAGTGAGATGGCTAACACTGAAGCTTTCTTT.

The chain is built from TRBV7-9 and TRBJ2-2, with 8 positions matching TRBD1. This CDR3 region has 15 residues. The germline gives CDR1 SEHNR, CDR2 FQNEAQ (reference sequence). Trimming took 6 bases from V and 1 from J; bases not matched to a gene: 4. DNA for the CDR3: TGTGCCAGCAGAACCGACAGGGGGAACACCGGGGAGCTGTTTTTT. Amino acids: CASRTDRGNTGELFF.

The V call is TRBV20-1, the J call TRBJ2-3; 8 bases match TRBD2. CDR3 length: 15 amino acids. Germline V gives CDR1 DFQATT, CDR2 SNEGSKA (reference sequence). J was trimmed by 3 bases and V by 2 bases; bases with no gene match: 7. CDR3 sequence (DNA): TGCAGTGCTAGACTGTCAGTAGCGGGGACAGATACGCAGTATTTT. It encodes CSARLSVAGTDTQYF.

This clonotype was seen only a few times. The chain is built from TRBV25-1 and TRBJ2-7, with 9 bases aligning to TRBD2. The length of the CDR3 is 14 residues. The junction had 8 bases not matched to a gene; V was cut back by 7 bases and J by 4 bases. Per germline, CDR1 MGHDK and CDR2 SYGVNS. This CDR3 reads CASMKAGGQYEQYF. Written as DNA, the CDR3 is TGTGCCAGCATGAAGGCGGGGGGGCAATACGAGCAGTACTTC.

Concerning this clonotype: The junction differs from germline at one of its ends, possibly a read error. The V call is TRBV6-1, the J call TRBJ1-1; D remains ambiguous. Germline-derived CDR1 and CDR2 are MNHNS and SASEGT. The CDR3 is 15 residues long. CDR3 region: CAISSNGGGNTEAFF. In DNA form, the CDR3 reads TGTGCCATCAGTTCAAATGGTGGAGGGAACACTGAAGCTTTCTTT.

J is TRBJ2-6 and V is TRBV28, with 10 nucleotides matching TRBD2. J was trimmed by 2 bases and V by 5 bases; bases with no gene match: 3. CDR3 length equals 16 residues. Looked up from germline, CDR1 is MDHEN and CDR2 is SYDVKM. The CDR3 spells CASSSGGGAGANVLTF. Here the CDR3 DNA reads TGTGCCAGCAGTAGCGGGGGGGGTGCTGGGGCCAACGTCCTGACTTTC. Using reference TRBV28 and TRBJ2-6 for the parts outside the CDR3, the full variable domain is DVKVTQSSRYLVKRTGEKVFLECVQDMDHENMFWYRQDPGLGLRLIYFSYDVKMKEKGDIPEGYSVSREKKERFSLILESASTNQTSMYLCASSSGGGAGANVLTFGAGSRLTVL.

This clonotype was picked up many times. The chain uses TRBV6-1 and TRBJ2-3; D may be TRBD2 (5 bases). V was clipped by 8 bases and J by 3 bases, with 12 bases between them. The CDR3 is made up of 13 amino acids. Germline V gene sequence: CDR1 MNHNS, CDR2 SASEGT. The CDR3 sequence is CASAQRSTDTQYF. The CDR3 DNA sequence: TGTGCCAGCGCCCAGCGGAGTACAGATACGCAGTATTTT.

The count of this clonotype is one. The chain combines TRBV20-1 with TRBJ2-3; 7 positions agree with TRBD2. Germline CDR1 DFQATT, CDR2 SNEGSKA (reference sequence). The CDR3 has 16 amino acids. Germline trimming cut 8 bases from V and 4 bases from J; bases unmatched to any gene: 18. CDR3 amino acids: CSTVGYLAVNPDTQYF. CDR3 sequence (DNA): TGCAGTACCGTTGGTTATCTAGCGGTCAATCCAGATACGCAGTATTTT.

V gene TRBV20-1 combines with J gene TRBJ1-2; 9 nucleotides line up with TRBD1. Germline V gene sequence: CDR1 DFQATT, CDR2 SNEGSKA (reference sequence). The CDR3 sequence is 13 residues long. Germline trimming cut 6 bases from V and 8 bases from J; bases unmatched to any gene: 10. CDR3 sequence (DNA): TGCAGTGCGTTACAAGGGACAGGGAGAGGCTACACCTTC. It yields the protein CSALQGTGRGYTF.

This chain links TRBV27 with TRBJ1-3; unclear D gene. The CDR3 covers 14 residues. The V end lost 6 bases, the J end lost 4 bases, and 13 bases lay between the germline ends. Germline CDR1 and CDR2: MNHEY and SMNVEV (reference sequence). CDR3 coding DNA: TGTGCCAGCAGAAAAGGGTCCGCAGGAAACACCATATATTTT. This encodes CASRKGSAGNTIYF.

This sequence joins TRBV7-6 and TRBJ1-4; TRBD1 agrees at 9 bases. J gave up 10 bases and V 5 bases, and 11 bases lay outside the gene matches. This CDR3 has 15 amino acids. Germline CDR1 SGHVS, CDR2 FNYEAQ. For the CDR3, the DNA is TGTGCCAGCAGCCCCCGGACAGGGGTGGATGCAAAACTGTTTTTT. This gives the protein CASSPRTGVDAKLFF.

The rearrangement uses TRBV24-1 and TRBJ2-1, with TRBD1 as a possible D gene (5 bases). CDR3 length: 15 amino acids. The ends were cut back, 3 bases at V and 0 bases at J, with 8 bases in the middle. Germline CDR1 and CDR2: KGHDR and SFDVKD. The CDR3 reads CATSDQGSSYNEQFF. The CDR3 DNA reads as TGTGCCACCAGTGATCAGGGAAGCTCCTACAATGAGCAGTTCTTC.

The sample holds a few counts of this clonotype. DNA of the CDR3: TGTGCCAGCAGTCGTAGCAATCAGCCCCAGCATTTT. Its translation is CASSRSNQPQHF. V and J are TRBV6-1 and TRBJ1-5; D unclear. Trimming cost V 5 bases and J 0 bases, with 2 bases left between them. The germline V gene encodes CDR1 MNHNS and CDR2 SASEGT. This CDR3 is built from 12 residues.

The chain's CDR3 is CASSLMSDEQFF. The DNA for the CDR3 is TGTGCCAGCAGCCTCATGTCGGATGAGCAGTTCTTC. The chain couples TRBV7-2 to TRBJ2-1; D not resolved. Deletions cut 5 bases from V and 8 bases from J, with 10 bases between. CDR3 length: 12 amino acids. In germline, CDR1 is SGHTA, CDR2 FQGNSA.

V is TRBV29-1 and J is TRBJ1-1; D is unclear. The CDR3 loop spans 15 amino acids. Trimming removed 4 bases at V and 3 bases at J, with 18 bases between. Germline values: CDR1 SQVTM, CDR2 ANQGSEA. CDR3 region: CSVGLTSRSDTEAFF. The CDR3 DNA follows: TGCAGCGTTGGACTTACCTCACGTTCGGACACTGAAGCTTTCTTT.

The chain couples TRBV14 to TRBJ1-1; 8 bases match TRBD1. Germline assignment: CDR1 SGHDN and CDR2 FVKESK. This CDR3 comprises 15 residues. With V trimmed by 3 bases and J by 0 bases, 3 bases remained unmatched. This CDR3 reads CASSQNRGVNTEAFF. CDR3 in DNA: TGTGCCAGCAGCCAGAACAGGGGGGTGAACACTGAAGCTTTCTTT.

This clonotype turned up a few times. The V and J genes are TRBV7-2 and TRBJ2-2, with D possibly TRBD1 on 5 matching bases. This CDR3 region has 13 residues. Germline values: CDR1 SGHTA, CDR2 FQGNSA. V gave up 5 bases and J gave up 7 bases, with 11 bases separating them. The CDR3 DNA reads as TGTGCCAGCAGCCCAAAGGGGATCGGGGAGCTGTTTTTT. It translates to CASSPKGIGELFF.

About this clonotype itself: Germline is not matched at one junction end, which may reflect a read error. V usage is TRBV4-2 and J usage is TRBJ1-1; D is unclear. Germline V CDR1 and CDR2: LGHNA, YNFKEQ. The CDR3 is 14 residues long. CDR3 amino acids: CASSKEANLGGAFF. For the CDR3, the DNA is TGTGCCAGCAGCAAAGAAGCAAACCTCGGAGGAGCTTTCTTT.

This clonotype was seen a few times. As DNA, the CDR3 is TGTGCCAGCAGCGACCTGGGGCACTACGAGCAGTACTTC. Its protein product is CASSDLGHYEQYF. The chain has TRBV2 and TRBJ2-7; TRBD1 is a possible D gene (5 bases). V lost 6 bases to trimming and J lost 3 bases, with 12 bases between them. The germline V gene encodes CDR1 SNHLY and CDR2 FYNNEI. CDR3 size: 13 residues. The variable domain in full, completed from reference TRBV2 and TRBJ2-7, reads EPEVTQTPSHQVTQMGQEVILRCVPISNHLYFYWYRQILGQKVEFLVSFYNNEISEKSEIFDDQFSVERPDGSNFTLKIRSTKLEDSAMYFCASSDLGHYEQYFGPGTRLTVT.